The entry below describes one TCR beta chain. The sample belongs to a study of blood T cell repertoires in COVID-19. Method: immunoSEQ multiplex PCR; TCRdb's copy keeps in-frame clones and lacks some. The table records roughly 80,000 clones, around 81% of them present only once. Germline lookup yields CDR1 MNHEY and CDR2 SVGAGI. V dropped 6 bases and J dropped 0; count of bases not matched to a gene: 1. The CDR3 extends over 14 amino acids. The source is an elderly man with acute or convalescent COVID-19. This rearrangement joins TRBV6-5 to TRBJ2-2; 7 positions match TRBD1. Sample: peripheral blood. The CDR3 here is CASRGQSNTGELFF. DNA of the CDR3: TGTGCCAGCAGGGGACAGTCGAACACCGGGGAGCTGTTTTTT.